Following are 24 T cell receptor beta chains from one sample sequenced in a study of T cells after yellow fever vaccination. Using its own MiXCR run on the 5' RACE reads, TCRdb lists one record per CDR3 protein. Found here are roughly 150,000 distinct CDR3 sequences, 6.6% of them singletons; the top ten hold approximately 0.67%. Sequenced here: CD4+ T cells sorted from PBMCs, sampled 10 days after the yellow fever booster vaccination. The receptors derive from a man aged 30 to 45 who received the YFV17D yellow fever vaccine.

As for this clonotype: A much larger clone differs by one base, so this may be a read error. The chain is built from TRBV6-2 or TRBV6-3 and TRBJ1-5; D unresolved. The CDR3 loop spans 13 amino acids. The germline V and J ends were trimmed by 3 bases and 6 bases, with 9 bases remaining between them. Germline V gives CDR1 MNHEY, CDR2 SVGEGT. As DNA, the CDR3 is TGTGCCAGCAGTTATAAAGAAACTCAGCCCCAGCATTTT. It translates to CASSYKETQPQHF.

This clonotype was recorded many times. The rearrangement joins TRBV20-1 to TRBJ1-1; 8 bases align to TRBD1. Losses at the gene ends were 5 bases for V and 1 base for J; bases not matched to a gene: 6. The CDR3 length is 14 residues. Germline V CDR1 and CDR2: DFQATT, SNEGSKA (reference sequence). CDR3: CSALRGTGNTEAFF. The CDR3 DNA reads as TGCAGTGCTCTTCGGGGGACAGGGAACACTGAAGCTTTCTTT.

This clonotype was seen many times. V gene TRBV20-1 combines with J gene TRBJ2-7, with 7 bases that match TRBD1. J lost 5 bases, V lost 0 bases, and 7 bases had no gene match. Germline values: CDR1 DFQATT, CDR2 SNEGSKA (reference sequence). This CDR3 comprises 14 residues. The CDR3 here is CSARDVAGGDEQYF. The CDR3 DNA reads TGCAGTGCTAGAGATGTGGCAGGGGGAGACGAGCAGTACTTC.

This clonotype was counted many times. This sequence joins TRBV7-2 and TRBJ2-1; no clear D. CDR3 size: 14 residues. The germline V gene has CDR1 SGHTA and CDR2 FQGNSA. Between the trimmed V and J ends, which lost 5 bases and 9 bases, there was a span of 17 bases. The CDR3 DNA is TGTGCCAGCAGCCTAAGGTCGGGCTACGTTGAGCAGTTCTTC. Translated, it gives CASSLRSGYVEQFF.

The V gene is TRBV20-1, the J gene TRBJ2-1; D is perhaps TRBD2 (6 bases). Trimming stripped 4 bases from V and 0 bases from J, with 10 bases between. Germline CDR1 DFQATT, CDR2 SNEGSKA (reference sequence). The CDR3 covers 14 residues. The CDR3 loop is CSAKTSLSYNEQFF. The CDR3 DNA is TGCAGTGCTAAAACTAGCCTCTCCTACAATGAGCAGTTCTTC.

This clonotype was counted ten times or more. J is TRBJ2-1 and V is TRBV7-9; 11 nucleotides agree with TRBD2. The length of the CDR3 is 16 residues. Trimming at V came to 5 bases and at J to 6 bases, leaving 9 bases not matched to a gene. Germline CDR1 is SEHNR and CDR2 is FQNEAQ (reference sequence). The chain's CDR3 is CASSTQLAGVRNEQFF. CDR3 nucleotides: TGTGCCAGCAGCACGCAACTAGCGGGAGTGCGCAATGAGCAGTTCTTC.

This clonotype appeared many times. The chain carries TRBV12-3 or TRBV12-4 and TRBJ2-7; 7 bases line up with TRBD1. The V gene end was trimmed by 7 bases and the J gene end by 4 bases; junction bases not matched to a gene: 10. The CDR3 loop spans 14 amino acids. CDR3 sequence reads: CASTLSGTEYEQYF. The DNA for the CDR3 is TGTGCCAGCACCCTCTCCGGGACAGAGTACGAGCAGTACTTC.

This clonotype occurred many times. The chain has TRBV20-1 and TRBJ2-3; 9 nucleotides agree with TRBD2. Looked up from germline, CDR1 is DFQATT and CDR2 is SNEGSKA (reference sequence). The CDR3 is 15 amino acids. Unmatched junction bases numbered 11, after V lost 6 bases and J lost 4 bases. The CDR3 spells CSAIVAGGPPDTQYF. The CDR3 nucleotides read TGCAGTGCCATCGTTGCGGGAGGGCCCCCAGATACGCAGTATTTT.

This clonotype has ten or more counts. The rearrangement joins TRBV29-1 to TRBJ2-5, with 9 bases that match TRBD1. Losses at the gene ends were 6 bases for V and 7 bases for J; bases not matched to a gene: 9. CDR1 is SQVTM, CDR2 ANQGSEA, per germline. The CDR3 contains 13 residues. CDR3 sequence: CSVATGGQLTQYF. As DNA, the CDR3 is TGCAGCGTCGCGACAGGGGGGCAACTGACCCAGTACTTC.

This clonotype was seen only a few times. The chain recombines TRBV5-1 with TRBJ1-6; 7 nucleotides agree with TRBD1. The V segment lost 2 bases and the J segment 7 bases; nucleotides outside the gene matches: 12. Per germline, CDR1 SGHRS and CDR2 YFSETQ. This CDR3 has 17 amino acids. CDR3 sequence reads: CASSFGVRQGRNSPLHF. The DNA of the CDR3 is TGCGCCAGCAGCTTCGGTGTGCGACAGGGAAGAAATTCACCCCTCCACTTT. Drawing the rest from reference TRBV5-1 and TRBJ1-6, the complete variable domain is KAGVTQTPRYLIKTRGQQVTLSCSPISGHRSVSWYQQTPGQGLQFLFEYFSETQRNKGNFPGRFSGRQFSNSRSEMNVSTLELGDSALYLCASSFGVRQGRNSPLHFGNGTRLTVT.

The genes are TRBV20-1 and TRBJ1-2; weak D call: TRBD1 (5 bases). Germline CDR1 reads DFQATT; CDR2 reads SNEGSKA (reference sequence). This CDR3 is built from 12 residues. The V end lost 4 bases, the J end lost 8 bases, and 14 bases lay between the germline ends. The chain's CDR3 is CSAMGPSGGYTF. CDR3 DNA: TGCAGTGCTATGGGCCCCTCAGGGGGCTACACCTTC.

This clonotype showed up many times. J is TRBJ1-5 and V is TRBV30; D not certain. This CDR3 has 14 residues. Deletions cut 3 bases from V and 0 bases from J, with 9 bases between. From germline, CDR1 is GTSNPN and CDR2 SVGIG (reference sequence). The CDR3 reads CAWSDGSSNQPQHF. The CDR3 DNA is TGTGCCTGGAGCGACGGGAGTAGCAATCAGCCCCAGCATTTT.

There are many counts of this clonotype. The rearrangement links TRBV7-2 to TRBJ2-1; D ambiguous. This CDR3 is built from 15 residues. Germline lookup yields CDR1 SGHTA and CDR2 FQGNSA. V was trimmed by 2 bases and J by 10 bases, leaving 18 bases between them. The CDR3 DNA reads TGTGCCAGCAGCTTAAACCCTGACGAAGCCCGGGAGCAGTTCTTC. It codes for CASSLNPDEAREQFF.

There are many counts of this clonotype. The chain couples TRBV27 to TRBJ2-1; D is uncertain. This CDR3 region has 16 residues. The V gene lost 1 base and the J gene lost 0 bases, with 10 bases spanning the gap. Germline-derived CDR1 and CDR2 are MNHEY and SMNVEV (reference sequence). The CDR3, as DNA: TGTGCCAGCAGTTTATTGGCCCTGAGCTCCTACAATGAGCAGTTCTTC. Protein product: CASSLLALSSYNEQFF.

The CDR3 loop reads CASSLGASGGTQYF. The CDR3 DNA is TGTGCCAGCAGCTTGGGGGCTAGCGGGGGGACCCAGTACTTC. The chain uses TRBV7-3 and TRBJ2-5; the match to TRBD2 covers 10 bases. The V gene end was trimmed by 3 bases and the J gene end by 7 bases; junction bases not matched to a gene: 5. The CDR3 contains 14 residues. Per germline, CDR1 SGHTA and CDR2 FQGTGA.

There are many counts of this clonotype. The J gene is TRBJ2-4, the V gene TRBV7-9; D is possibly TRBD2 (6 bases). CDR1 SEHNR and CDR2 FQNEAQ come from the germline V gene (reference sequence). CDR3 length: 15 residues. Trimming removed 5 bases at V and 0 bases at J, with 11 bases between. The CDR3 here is CASSPAGIAKNIQYF. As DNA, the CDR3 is TGTGCCAGCAGCCCAGCGGGTATAGCCAAAAACATTCAGTACTTC.

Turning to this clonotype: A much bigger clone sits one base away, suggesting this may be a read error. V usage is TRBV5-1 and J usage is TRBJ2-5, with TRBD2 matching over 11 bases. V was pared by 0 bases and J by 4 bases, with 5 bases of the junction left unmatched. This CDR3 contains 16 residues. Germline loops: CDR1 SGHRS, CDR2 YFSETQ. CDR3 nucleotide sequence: TGCGCCAGCAGCTTGGGACTAGCGGGATTAATAGAGACCCAGTACTTC. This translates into CASSLGLAGLIETQYF.

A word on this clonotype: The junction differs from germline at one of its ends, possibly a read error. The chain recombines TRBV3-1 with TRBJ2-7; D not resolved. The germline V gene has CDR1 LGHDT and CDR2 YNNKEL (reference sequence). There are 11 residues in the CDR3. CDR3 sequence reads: CGSSQGGEQYF. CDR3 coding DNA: TGTGGCAGCAGTCAAGGCGGCGAGCAGTACTTC.

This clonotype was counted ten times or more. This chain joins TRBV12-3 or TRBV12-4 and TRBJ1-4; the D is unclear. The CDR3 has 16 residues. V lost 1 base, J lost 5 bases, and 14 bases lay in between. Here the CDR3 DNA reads TGTGCCAGCAGTTTAGACCCGGGTTTGGGGAATGAAAAACTGTTTTTT. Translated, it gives CASSLDPGLGNEKLFF.

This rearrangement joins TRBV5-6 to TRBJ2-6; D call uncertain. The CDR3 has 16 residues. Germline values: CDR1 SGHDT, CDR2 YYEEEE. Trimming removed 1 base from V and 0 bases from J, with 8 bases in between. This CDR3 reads CASSLLRSSGANVLTF. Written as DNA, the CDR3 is TGTGCCAGCAGCTTGCTACGGTCCTCTGGGGCCAACGTCCTGACTTTC.

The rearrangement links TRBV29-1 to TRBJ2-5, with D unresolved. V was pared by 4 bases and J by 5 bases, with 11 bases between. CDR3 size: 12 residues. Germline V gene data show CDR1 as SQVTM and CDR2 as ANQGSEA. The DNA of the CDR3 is TGCAGCGTTGCGGGCCTAGTGGAGACCCAGTACTTC. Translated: CSVAGLVETQYF.

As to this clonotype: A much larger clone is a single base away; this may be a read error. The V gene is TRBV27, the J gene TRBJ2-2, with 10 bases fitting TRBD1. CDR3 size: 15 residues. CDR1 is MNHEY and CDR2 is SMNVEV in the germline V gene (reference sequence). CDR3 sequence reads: CPSSKSGQGSGELFF. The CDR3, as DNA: TGTCCCAGCAGTAAATCGGGACAGGGGTCCGGGGAGCTGTTTTTT.

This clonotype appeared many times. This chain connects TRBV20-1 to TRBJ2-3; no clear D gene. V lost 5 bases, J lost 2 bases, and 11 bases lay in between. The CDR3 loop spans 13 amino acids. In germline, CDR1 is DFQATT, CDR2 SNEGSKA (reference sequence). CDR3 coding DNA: TGCAGTGCTCAAGGAGATTTCACAGATACGCAGTATTTT. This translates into CSAQGDFTDTQYF.

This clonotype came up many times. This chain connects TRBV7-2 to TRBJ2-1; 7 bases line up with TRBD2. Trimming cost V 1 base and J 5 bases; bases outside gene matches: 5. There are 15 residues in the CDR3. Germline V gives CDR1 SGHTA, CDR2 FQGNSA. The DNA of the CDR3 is TGTGCCAGCAGCTTAGGGCGGGAGCGTGACAATGAGCAGTTCTTC. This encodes CASSLGRERDNEQFF.